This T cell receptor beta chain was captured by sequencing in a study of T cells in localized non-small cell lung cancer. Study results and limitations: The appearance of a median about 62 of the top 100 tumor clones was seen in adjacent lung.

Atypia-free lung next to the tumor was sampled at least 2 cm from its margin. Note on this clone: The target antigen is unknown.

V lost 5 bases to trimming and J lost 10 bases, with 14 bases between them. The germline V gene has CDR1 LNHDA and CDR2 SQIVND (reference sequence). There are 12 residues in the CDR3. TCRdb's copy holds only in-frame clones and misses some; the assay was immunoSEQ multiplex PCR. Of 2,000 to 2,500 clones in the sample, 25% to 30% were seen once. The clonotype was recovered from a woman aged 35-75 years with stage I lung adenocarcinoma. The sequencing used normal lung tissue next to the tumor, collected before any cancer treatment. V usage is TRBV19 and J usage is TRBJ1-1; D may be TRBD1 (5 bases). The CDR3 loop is CASSRPGVRAFF. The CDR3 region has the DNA TGTGCCAGTAGTCGACCGGGGGTCCGAGCTTTCTTT.